This T cell receptor beta chain originates from a study of shared clonotypes between healthy human individuals. Study at large: Three CD4 naive, three CD4 memory, two CD8 naive and one CD8 memory plate were used per donor.

The assay ran at deep level. Method: immunoSEQ multiplex PCR; TCRdb's copy keeps in-frame clones and lacks some. The data show millions of clones, approximately 95% seen once. This CDR3 comprises 13 residues. Looked up from germline, CDR1 is SEHNR and CDR2 is FQNEAQ (reference sequence). V was pared by 5 bases and J by 5 bases, with 5 bases of the junction left unmatched. As concerns this clone: Other DNA sequences from this sample encode an identical CDR3 as well.

The chain is built from TRBV7-9 and TRBJ1-2, with 7 bases matching TRBD1. The TCR originated in a man aged 18 to 30 in good health. Some clones in this sample may be carry-over from other donors' samples. Sequenced: naive CD4+ T cells from PBMCs. Stated subset: CD45RA+ positively selected. The CDR3 DNA sequence: TGTGCCAGCAGCACGGGGACAGCTTATGGCTACACCTTC. Its protein is CASSTGTAYGYTF.